The clone carrying this TCR beta chain came up many times. The data were taken from a study of T cells in Graves' hyperthyroidism and ophthalmopathy. Amplified regions were TCR beta CDR3 sequences from RNA transcripts. First-round RT-PCR with HTBI primers amplified the TCR CDR3 region. TCRdb re-analysed the multiplex PCR reads in MiXCR, keeping a single row per CDR3 protein. The repertoire holds approximately 400,000 distinct CDR3 sequences, about a sixth seen once, with around 7.7% in the top ten. The CDR3 consists of 16 residues. Germline V CDR1 and CDR2: MNHNS, SASEGT. The V and J ends lost 5 bases and 2 bases, in that order; junction bases with no gene match: 8.

The sample consisted of blood. This TCR was sampled from a woman aged 18-29 years with Graves' hyperthyroidism. This sequence joins TRBV6-1 and TRBJ1-5; 8 nucleotides align to TRBD1. The DNA of the CDR3 is TGTGCCAGCAGTTATTATGACAGGGGCGGCAATCAGCCCCAGCATTTT. Residues: CASSYYDRGGNQPQHF.